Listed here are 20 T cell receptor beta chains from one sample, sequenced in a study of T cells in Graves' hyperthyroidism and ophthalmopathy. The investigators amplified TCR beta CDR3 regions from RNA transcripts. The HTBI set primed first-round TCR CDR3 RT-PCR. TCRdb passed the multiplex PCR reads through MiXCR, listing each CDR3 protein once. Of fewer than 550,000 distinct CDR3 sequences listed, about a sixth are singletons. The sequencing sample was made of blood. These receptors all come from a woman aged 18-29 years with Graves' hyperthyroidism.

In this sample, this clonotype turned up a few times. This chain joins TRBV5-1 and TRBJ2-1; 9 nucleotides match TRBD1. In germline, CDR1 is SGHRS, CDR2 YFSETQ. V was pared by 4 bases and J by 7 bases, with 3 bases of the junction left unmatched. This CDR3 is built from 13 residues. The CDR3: CASSRTGDNEQFF. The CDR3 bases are TGCGCCAGCAGCCGGACAGGGGATAATGAGCAGTTCTTC. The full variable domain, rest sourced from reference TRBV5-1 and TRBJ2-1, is KAGVTQTPRYLIKTRGQQVTLSCSPISGHRSVSWYQQTPGQGLQFLFEYFSETQRNKGNFPGRFSGRQFSNSRSEMNVSTLELGDSALYLCASSRTGDNEQFFGPGTRLTVL.

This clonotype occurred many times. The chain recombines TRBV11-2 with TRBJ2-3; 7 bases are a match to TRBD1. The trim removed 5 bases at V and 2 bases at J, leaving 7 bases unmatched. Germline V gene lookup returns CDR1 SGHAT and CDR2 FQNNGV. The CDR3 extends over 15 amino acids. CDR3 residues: CASSSRGGLTDTQYF. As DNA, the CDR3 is TGTGCCAGCAGCAGCCGAGGGGGCCTCACAGATACGCAGTATTTT.

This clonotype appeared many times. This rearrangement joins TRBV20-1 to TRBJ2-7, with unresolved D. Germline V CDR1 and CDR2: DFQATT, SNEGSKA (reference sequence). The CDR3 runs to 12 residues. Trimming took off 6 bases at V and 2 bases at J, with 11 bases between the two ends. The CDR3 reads CSASPLTYEQYF. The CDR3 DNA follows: TGCAGTGCATCGCCATTAACCTACGAGCAGTACTTC.

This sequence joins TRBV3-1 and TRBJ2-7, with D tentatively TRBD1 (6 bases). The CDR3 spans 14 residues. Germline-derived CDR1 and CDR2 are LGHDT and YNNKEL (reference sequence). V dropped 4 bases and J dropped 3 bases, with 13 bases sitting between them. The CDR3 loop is CASSLGTTNYEQYF. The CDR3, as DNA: TGTGCCAGCAGCCTAGGGACAACTAACTACGAGCAGTACTTC.

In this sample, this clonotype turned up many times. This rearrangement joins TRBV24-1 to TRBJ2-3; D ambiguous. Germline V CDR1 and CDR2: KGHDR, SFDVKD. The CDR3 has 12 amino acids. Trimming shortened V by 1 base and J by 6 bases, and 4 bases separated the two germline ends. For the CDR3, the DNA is TGTGCCACCAGTGATTTAAGGGATACGCAGTATTTT. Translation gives CATSDLRDTQYF.

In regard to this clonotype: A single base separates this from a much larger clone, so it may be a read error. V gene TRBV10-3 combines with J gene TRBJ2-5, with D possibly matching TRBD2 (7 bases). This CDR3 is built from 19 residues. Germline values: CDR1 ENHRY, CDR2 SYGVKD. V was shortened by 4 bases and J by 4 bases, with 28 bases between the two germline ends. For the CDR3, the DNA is TGTGCCATCAGTGGGGAGGGGGACGTCGCAGGGAGCCATCGAGAGACCCAGTACTTC. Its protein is CAISGEGDVAGSHRETQYF.

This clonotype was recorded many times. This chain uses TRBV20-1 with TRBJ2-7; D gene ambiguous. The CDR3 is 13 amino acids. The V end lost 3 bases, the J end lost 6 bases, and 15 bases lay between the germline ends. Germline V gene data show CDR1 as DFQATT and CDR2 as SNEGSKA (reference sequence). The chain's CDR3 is CSARSPIFGEQYF. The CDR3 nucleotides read TGCAGTGCTAGGTCCCCAATCTTTGGCGAGCAGTACTTC.

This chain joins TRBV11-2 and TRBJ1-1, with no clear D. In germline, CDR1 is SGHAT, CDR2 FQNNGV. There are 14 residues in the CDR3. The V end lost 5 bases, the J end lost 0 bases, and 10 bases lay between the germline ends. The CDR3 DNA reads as TGTGCCAGCAGCAGACACGGGATGAACACTGAAGCTTTCTTT. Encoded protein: CASSRHGMNTEAFF.

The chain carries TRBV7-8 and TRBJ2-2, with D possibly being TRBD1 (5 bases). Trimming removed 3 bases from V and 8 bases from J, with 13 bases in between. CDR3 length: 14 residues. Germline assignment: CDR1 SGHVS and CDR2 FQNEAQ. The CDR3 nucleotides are TGTGCCAGCAGCTTGGGCAGGGCGTCAGGGGAGCTGTTTTTT. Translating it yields CASSLGRASGELFF.

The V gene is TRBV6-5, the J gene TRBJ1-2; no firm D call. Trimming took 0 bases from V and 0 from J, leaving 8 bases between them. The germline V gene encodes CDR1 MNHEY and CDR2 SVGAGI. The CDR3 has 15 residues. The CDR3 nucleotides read TGTGCCAGCAGTTACTCGGGAGGGACTAACTATGGCTACACCTTC. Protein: CASSYSGGTNYGYTF.

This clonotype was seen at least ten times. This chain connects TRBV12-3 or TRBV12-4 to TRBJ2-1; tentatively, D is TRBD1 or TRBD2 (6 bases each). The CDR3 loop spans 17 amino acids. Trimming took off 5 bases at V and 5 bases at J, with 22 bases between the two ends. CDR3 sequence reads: CASSPGLAGTLNNEQFF. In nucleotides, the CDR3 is TGTGCCAGCAGTCCCGGATTGGCGGGGACACTTAACAATGAGCAGTTCTTC.

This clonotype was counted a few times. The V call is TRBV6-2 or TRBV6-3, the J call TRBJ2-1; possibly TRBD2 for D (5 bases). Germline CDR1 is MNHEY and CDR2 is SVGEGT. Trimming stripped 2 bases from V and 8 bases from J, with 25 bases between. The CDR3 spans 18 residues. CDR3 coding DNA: TGTGCCAGCAGTTACCCCCTCCTTGCGGGCGACCTTGGAGATGAGCAGTTCTTC. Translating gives CASSYPLLAGDLGDEQFF.

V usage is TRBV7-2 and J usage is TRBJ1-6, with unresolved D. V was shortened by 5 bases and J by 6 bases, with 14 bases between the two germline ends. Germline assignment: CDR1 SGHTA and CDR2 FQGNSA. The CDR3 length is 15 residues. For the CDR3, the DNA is TGTGCCAGCAGCGTCACGGGCGGGAGTAATTCACCCCTCCACTTT. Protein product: CASSVTGGSNSPLHF. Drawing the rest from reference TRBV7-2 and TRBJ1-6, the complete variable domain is GAGVSQSPSNKVTEKGKDVELRCDPISGHTALYWYRQSLGQGLEFLIYFQGNSAPDKSGLPSDRFSAERTGGSVSTLTIQRTQQEDSAVYLCASSVTGGSNSPLHFGNGTRLTVT.

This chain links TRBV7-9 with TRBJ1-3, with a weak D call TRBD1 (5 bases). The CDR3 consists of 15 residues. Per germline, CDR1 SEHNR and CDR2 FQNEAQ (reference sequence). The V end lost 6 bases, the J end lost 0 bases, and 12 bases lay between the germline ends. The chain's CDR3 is CASRDDRHSGNTIYF. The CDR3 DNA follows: TGTGCCAGCAGGGACGACAGACACTCTGGAAACACCATATATTTT. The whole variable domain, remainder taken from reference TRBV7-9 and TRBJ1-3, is DTGVSQNPRHKITKRGQNVTFRCDPISEHNRLYWYRQTLGQGPEFLTYFQNEAQLEKSRLLSDRFSAERPKGSFSTLEIQRTEQGDSAMYLCASRDDRHSGNTIYFGEGSWLTVV.

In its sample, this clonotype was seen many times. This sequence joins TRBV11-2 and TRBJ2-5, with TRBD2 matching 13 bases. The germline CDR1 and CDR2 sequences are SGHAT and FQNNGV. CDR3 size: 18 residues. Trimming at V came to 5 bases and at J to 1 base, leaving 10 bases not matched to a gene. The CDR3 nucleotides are TGTGCCAGCAGCAAACCCCTCGGACTAGCGGGGGTCCAAGAGACCCAGTACTTC. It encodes CASSKPLGLAGVQETQYF.

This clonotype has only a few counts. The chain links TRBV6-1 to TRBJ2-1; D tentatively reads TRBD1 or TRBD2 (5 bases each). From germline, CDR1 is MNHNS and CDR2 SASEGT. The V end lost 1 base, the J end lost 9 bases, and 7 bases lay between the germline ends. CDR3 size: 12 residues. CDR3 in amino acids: CASSEVGTEQFF. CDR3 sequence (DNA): TGTGCCAGCAGTGAAGTAGGGACTGAGCAGTTCTTC.

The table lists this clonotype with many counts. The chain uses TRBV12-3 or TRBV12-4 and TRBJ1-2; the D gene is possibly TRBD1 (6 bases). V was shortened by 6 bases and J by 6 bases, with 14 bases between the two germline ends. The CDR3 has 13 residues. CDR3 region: CASSLRGRDGYTF. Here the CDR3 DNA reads TGTGCCAGCAGCCTCAGGGGTAGAGATGGCTACACCTTC.

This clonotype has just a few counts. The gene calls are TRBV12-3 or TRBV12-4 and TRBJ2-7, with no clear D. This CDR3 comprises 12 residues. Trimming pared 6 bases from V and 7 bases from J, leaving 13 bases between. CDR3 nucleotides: TGTGCCAGCAGACCCACCCACCATGAGCAGTACTTC. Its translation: CASRPTHHEQYF.

The CDR3 is CASRYSRISSYEQYF. CDR3 in DNA: TGTGCCAGCAGGTATTCCCGTATTAGCTCCTACGAGCAGTACTTC. This chain links TRBV5-5 with TRBJ2-7; D is ambiguous. V was trimmed by 5 bases and J by 0 bases, leaving 15 bases between them. The CDR3 runs to 15 residues. CDR1 SGHKS and CDR2 YYEKEE come from the germline V gene (reference sequence).

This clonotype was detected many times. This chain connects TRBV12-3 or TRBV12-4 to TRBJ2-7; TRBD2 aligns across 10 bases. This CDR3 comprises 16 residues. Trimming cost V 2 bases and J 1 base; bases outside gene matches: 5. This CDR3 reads CASSLRLAGVSYEQYF. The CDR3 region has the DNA TGTGCCAGCAGTTTAAGGCTAGCGGGAGTTTCCTACGAGCAGTACTTC.